This T cell receptor (beta chain) was retrieved from a study of cytomegalovirus exposure and HLA in healthy donors. Turning to the study itself: The study's early data release held about 85 million unique TCRs from HLA-typed donors.

The count of this clone is one. Researchers ran the PCR with 60 Vbeta and 13 Jbeta primers. Clones were sequenced by immunoSEQ multiplex PCR, and TCRdb holds only the in-frame ones, with some missing. The data show around 84,000 clones, over 75% seen once. The CDR3 is 20 amino acids. V lost 4 bases, J lost 1 base, and 30 bases lay in between. CDR1 and CDR2 from the germline V gene are SGHNT and YYREEE (reference sequence). The V gene is TRBV5-4, the J gene TRBJ2-7, with TRBD1 as a possible D gene (6 bases). The sequence derives from a man aged 50-60 years in good health and CMV-seronegative. The specimen sequenced was PBMCs. CDR3 amino acids: CASSPISVTAGGWGSYEQYF. CDR3 sequence (DNA): TGTGCCAGCAGCCCAATAAGCGTGACAGCTGGGGGCTGGGGATCCTACGAGCAGTACTTC.